This T cell receptor beta chain was documented in a study of cytomegalovirus exposure and HLA in healthy donors. The PCR used 60 Vbeta and 13 Jbeta primers. Clones were read by immunoSEQ multiplex PCR, and TCRdb kept only the in-frame ones, dropping some. The table gives some 60,000 clones; the top ten clones make up around 4.2% of it. V lost 9 bases, J lost 10 bases, and 12 bases lay in between. This CDR3 spans 10 amino acids. Germline CDR1 is MDHEN and CDR2 is SYDVKM. This sequence joins TRBV28 and TRBJ1-1; weak D call: TRBD1 (5 bases). The source material was PBMCs. This receptor was taken from a male donor in good health and CMV-seronegative. CDR3 sequence (DNA): TGTGCCAGTTCGGCCAGGGCAGCTTTCTTT. This codes for CASSARAAFF.